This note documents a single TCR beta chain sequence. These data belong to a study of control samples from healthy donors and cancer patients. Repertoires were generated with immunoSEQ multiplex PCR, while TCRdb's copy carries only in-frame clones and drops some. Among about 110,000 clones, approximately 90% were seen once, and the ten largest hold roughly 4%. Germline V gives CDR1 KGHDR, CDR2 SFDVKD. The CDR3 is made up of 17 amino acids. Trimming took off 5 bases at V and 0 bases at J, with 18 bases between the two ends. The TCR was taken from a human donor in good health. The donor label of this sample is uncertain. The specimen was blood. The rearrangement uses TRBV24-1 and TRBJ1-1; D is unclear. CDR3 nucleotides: TGTGCCACCAGTGCCCACCAGGAGTTGGACCTGAACACTGAAGCTTTCTTT. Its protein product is CATSAHQELDLNTEAFF.